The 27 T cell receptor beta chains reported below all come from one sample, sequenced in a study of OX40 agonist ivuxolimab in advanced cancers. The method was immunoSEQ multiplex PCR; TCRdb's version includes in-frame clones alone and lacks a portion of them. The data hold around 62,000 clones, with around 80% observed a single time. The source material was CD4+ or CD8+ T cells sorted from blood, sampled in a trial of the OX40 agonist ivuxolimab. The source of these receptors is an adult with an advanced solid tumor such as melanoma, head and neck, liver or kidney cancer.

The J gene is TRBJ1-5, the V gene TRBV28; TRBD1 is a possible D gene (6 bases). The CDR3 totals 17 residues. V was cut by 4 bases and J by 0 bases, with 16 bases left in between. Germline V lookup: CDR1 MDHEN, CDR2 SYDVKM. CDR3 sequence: CASSSASGGRSNQPQHF. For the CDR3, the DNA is TGTGCCAGCAGTTCCGCCTCGGGGGGCCGTAGCAATCAGCCCCAGCATTTT. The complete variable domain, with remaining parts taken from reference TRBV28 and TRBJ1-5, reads DVKVTQSSRYLVKRTGEKVFLECVQDMDHENMFWYRQDPGLGLRLIYFSYDVKMKEKGDIPEGYSVSREKKERFSLILESASTNQTSMYLCASSSASGGRSNQPQHFGDGTRLSIL.

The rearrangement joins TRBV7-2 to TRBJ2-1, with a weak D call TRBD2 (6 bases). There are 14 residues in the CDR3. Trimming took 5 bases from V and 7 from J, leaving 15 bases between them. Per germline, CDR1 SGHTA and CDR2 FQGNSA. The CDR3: CASSLSRGRNEQFF. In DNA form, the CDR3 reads TGTGCCAGCAGCCTATCCAGAGGGAGGAATGAGCAGTTCTTC.

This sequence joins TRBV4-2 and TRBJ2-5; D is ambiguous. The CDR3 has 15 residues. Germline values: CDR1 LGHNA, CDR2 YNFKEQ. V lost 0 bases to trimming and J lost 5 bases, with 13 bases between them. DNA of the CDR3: TGTGCCAGCAGCCAAGACGGAGATCGGTTGGAGACCCAGTACTTC. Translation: CASSQDGDRLETQYF.

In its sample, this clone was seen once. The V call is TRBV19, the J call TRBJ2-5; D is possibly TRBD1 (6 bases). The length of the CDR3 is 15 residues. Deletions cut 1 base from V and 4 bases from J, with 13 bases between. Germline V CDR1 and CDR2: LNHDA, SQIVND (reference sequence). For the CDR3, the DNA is TGTGCCAGTAGTATAGGGGGAAGCAGGGGAGAGACCCAGTACTTC. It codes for CASSIGGSRGETQYF.

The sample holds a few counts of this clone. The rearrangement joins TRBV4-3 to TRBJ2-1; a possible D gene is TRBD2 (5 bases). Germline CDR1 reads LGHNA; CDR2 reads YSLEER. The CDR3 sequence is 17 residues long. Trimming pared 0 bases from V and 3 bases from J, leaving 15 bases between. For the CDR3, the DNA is TGCGCCAGCAGCCAAGATCCCACCGGCCGGGGCTACAATGAGCAGTTCTTC. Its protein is CASSQDPTGRGYNEQFF.

The CDR3, as DNA: TGTGCCAGCAGTCACCGGGACAGAAGCAATCAGCCCCAGCATTTT. Residues: CASSHRDRSNQPQHF. The chain combines TRBV6-1 with TRBJ1-5, with TRBD1 matching 7 bases. The CDR3 contains 15 residues. CDR1 and CDR2 from the germline V gene are MNHNS and SASEGT. Trimming took 5 bases from V and 1 from J; bases not matched to a gene: 5.

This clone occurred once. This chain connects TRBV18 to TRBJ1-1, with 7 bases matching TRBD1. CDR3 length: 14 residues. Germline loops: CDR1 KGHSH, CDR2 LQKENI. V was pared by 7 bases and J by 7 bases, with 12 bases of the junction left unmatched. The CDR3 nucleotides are TGTGCCAGCTACGACAGGGCAGGGTTTCGTGAAGCTTTCTTT. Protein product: CASYDRAGFREAFF.

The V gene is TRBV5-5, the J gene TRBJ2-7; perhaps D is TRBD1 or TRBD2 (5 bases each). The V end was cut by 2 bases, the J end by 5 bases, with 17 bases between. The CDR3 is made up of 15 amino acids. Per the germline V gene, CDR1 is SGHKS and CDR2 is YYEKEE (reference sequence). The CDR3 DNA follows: TGTGCCAGCAGCTTCAATGGGGACGGTGTCGACGAGCAGTACTTC. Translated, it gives CASSFNGDGVDEQYF.

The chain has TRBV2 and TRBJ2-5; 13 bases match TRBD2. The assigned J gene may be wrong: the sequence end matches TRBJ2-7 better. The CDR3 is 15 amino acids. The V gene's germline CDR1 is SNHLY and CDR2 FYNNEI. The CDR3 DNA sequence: TGTGCCAGCAGTGAAGGGACTAGCGGGAGAGGCGAGCAGTACTTC. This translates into CASSEGTSGRGEQYF.

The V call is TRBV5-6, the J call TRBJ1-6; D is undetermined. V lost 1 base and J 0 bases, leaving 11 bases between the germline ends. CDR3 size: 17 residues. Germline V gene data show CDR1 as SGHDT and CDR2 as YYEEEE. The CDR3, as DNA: TGTGCCAGCAGCTTGATGAGGGAAAGCTCCTATAATTCACCCCTCCACTTT. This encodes CASSLMRESSYNSPLHF. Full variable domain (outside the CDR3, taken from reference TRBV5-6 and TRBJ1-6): DAGVTQSPTHLIKTRGQQVTLRCSPKSGHDTVSWYQQALGQGPQFIFQYYEEEERQRGNFPDRFSGHQFPNYSSELNVNALLLGDSALYLCASSLMRESSYNSPLHFGNGTRLTVT.

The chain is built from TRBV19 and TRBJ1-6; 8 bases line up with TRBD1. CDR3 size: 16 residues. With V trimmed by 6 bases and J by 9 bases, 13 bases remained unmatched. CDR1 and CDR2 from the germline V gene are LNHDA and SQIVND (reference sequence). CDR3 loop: CASSSQGAQGVSPLHF. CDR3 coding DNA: TGTGCCAGTAGCTCGCAGGGGGCGCAAGGTGTTTCACCCCTCCACTTT.

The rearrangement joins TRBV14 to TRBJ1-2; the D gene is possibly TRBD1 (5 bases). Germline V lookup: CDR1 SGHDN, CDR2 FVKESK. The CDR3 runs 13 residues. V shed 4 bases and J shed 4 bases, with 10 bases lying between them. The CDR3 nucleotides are TGTGCCAGCAGCCCCACCGGGGGCTATGGCTACACCTTC. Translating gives CASSPTGGYGYTF.

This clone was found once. The CDR3 loop reads CASRTGGIGTGELFF. The CDR3 DNA reads as TGTGCCAGCAGGACAGGGGGGATTGGGACCGGGGAGCTGTTTTTT. This sequence joins TRBV28 and TRBJ2-2, with TRBD1 matching over 9 bases. Looked up from germline, CDR1 is MDHEN and CDR2 is SYDVKM. The trim removed 6 bases at V and 5 bases at J, leaving 7 bases unmatched. This CDR3 comprises 15 residues. Drawing the rest from reference TRBV28 and TRBJ2-2, the complete variable domain is DVKVTQSSRYLVKRTGEKVFLECVQDMDHENMFWYRQDPGLGLRLIYFSYDVKMKEKGDIPEGYSVSREKKERFSLILESASTNQTSMYLCASRTGGIGTGELFFGEGSRLTVL.

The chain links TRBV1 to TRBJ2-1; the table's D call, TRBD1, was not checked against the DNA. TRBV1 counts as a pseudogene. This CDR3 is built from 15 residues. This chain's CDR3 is CTSSGRQDLGNEQFF. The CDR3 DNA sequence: TGCACCAGCAGCGGCCGACAGGACCTCGGTAATGAGCAGTTCTTC.

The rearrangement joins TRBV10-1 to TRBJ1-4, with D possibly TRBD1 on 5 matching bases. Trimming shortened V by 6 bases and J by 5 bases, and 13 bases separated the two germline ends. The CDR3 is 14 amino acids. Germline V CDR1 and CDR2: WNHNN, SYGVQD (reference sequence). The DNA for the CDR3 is TGCGCCAGCAGAGGGGACGGACGAAATGAAAAACTGTTTTTT. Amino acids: CASRGDGRNEKLFF.

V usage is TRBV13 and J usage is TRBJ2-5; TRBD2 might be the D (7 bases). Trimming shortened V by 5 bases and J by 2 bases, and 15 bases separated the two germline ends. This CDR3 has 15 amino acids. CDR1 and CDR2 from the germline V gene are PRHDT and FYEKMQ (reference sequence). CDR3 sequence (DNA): TGTGCCAGCAGCCCAAGGGGGGGCACTCAAGAGACCCAGTACTTC. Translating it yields CASSPRGGTQETQYF. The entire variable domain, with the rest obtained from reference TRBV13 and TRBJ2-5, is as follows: AAGVIQSPRHLIKEKRETATLKCYPIPRHDTVYWYQQGPGQDPQFLISFYEKMQSDKGSIPDRFSAQQFSDYHSELNMSSLELGDSALYFCASSPRGGTQETQYFGPGTRLLVL.

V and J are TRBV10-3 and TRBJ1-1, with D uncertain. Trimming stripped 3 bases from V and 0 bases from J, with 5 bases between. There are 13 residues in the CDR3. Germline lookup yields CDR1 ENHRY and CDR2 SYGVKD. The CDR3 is CAISEALNTEAFF. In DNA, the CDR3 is TGTGCCATCAGTGAAGCATTGAACACTGAAGCTTTCTTT.

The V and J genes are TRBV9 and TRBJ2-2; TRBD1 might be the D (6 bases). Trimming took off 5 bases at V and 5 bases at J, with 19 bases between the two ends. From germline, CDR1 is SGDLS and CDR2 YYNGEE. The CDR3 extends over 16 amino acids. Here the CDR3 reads CASRGGIPGRTGELFF. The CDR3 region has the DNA TGTGCCAGCAGAGGGGGAATCCCGGGACGAACCGGGGAGCTGTTTTTT.

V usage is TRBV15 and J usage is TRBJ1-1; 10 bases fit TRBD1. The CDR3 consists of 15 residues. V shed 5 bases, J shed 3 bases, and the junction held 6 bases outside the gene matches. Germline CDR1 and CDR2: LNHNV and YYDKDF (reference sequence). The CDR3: CATSGLGTGDTEAFF. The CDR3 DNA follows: TGTGCCACCAGCGGACTAGGGACAGGGGACACTGAAGCTTTCTTT.

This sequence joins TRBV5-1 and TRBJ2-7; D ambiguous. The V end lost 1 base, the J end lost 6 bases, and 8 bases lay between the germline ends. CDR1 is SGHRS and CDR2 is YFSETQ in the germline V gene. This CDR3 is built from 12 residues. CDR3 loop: CASSLSGGEQYF. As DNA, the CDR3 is TGCGCCAGCAGCTTGTCGGGTGGCGAGCAGTACTTC. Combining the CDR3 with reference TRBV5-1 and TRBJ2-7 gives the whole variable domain KAGVTQTPRYLIKTRGQQVTLSCSPISGHRSVSWYQQTPGQGLQFLFEYFSETQRNKGNFPGRFSGRQFSNSRSEMNVSTLELGDSALYLCASSLSGGEQYFGPGTRLTVT.

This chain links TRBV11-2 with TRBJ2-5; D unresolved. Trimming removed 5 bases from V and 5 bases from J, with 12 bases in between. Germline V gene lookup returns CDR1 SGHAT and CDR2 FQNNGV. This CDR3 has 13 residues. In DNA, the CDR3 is TGTGCCAGCAGCCCTTTCCGCCCGGAGACCCAGTACTTC. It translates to CASSPFRPETQYF.

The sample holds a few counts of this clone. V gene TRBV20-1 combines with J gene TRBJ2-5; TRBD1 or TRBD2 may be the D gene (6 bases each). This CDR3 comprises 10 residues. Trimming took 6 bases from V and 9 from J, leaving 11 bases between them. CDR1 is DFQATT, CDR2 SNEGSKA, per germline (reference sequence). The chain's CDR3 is CSAPRGPQYF. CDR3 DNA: TGCAGTGCCCCCCGGGGGCCCCAGTACTTC.

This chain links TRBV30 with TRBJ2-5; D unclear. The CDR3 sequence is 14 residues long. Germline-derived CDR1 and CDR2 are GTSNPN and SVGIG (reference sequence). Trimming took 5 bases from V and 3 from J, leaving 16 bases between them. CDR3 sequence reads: CAWVPLRLEETQYF. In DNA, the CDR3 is TGTGCCTGGGTCCCCCTGCGGCTAGAAGAGACCCAGTACTTC.

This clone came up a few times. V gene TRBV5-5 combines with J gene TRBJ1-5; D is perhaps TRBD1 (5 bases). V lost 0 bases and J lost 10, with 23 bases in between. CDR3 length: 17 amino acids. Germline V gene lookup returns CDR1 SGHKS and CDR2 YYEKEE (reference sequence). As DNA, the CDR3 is TGTGCCAGCAGCTTGGACCATCGGGGGATGCAATCATATCCCCAGCATTTT. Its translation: CASSLDHRGMQSYPQHF.

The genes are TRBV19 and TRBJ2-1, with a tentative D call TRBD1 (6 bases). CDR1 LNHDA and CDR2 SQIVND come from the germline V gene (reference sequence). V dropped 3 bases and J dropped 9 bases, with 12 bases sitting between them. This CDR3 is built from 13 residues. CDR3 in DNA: TGTGCCAGTAGTATGGGACCCAGGGGTGAGCAGTTCTTC. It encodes CASSMGPRGEQFF.

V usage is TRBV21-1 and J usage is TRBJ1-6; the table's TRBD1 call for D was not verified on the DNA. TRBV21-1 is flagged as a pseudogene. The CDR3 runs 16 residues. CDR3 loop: CARGCGASSYNSPLHF. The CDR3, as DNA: TGTGCCAGGGGGTGTGGGGCGAGCTCCTATAATTCACCCCTCCACTTT.

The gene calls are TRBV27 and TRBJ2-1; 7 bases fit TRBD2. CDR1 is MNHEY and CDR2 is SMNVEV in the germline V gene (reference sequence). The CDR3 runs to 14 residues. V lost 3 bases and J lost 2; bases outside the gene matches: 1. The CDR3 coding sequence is TGTGCCAGCAGTTTGGGGGGGGCCTACAATGAGCAGTTCTTC. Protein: CASSLGGAYNEQFF.